This T cell receptor (beta chain) is drawn from a study of shared clonotypes between healthy human individuals. Trimming cost V 0 bases and J 6 bases, with 9 bases left between them. This CDR3 region has 14 residues. CDR1 is SGHRS and CDR2 is YFSETQ in the germline V gene. A deep-level run was used for the assay. Sequenced by immunoSEQ multiplex PCR; TCRdb stores in-frame clones only, minus some. This table holds approximately 1,500,000 clones, 95% to 99% found once. Negatively enriched CD4+ T cells were divided by CD45RA into naive and memory. This clone was seen just once. The antigen remains unidentified. Regarding the study as a whole: Estimated clonotype richness was generally higher in naive than memory subsets.

The rearrangement uses TRBV5-1 and TRBJ2-2; D might be TRBD2 (6 bases). The receptor was isolated from a man aged 25-40 years in good health. Sequences were obtained from naive CD4+ T cells sorted from blood. Specified subset: CD45RA+ positively selected. CDR3 amino acids: CASSLAWGAGELFF. Written as DNA, the CDR3 is TGCGCCAGCAGCTTGGCCTGGGGGGCCGGGGAGCTGTTTTTT.